These 23 T cell receptor beta chains originate from one sample sequenced in a study of T cell clones after liver transplantation. The assay was immunoSEQ multiplex PCR, and TCRdb's table has in-frame clones only and misses some. The sample lists roughly 100,000 clones, around four fifths occurring once. This specimen consisted of CD4+ T cells from blood, obtained around 44 months after liver transplant. Receptors originate from a human patient who received a liver transplant. Some T cells may originate from the graft donor.

The gene calls are TRBV4-1 and TRBJ1-1, with unresolved D. The CDR3 totals 18 residues. Germline V gene lookup returns CDR1 MGHRA and CDR2 YSYEKL. Trimming pared 3 bases from V and 2 bases from J, leaving 22 bases between. As DNA, the CDR3 is TGCGCCAGCAGCCAGTCAATACAAGGTCTAAGGGCTAACACTGAAGCTTTCTTT. Amino acid sequence: CASSQSIQGLRANTEAFF.

This clone is labeled medium-sized. CDR3 loop: CASSLDRAFFSGNTIYF. In nucleotides, the CDR3 is TGTGCCAGCAGCTTAGATCGCGCCTTCTTCTCTGGAAACACCATATATTTT. V is TRBV11-2 and J is TRBJ1-3; the D is unclear. The CDR3 totals 17 residues. The germline V gene encodes CDR1 SGHAT and CDR2 FQNNGV. Trimming removed 0 bases at V and 0 bases at J, with 12 bases between. The variable domain in full, with the rest retrieved from reference TRBV11-2 and TRBJ1-3, is EAGVAQSPRYKIIEKRQSVAFWCNPISGHATLYWYQQILGQGPKLLIQFQNNGVVDDSQLPKDRFSAERLKGVDSTLKIQPAKLEDSAVYLCASSLDRAFFSGNTIYFGEGSWLTVV.

The V and J genes are TRBV5-6 and TRBJ2-6, with D perhaps matching TRBD2 (5 bases). CDR1 and CDR2 from the germline V gene are SGHDT and YYEEEE. The CDR3 extends over 16 amino acids. Trimming left V 2 bases short and J 2 bases short, with 11 bases between. This CDR3 is CASSFEGLPGANVLTF. CDR3 DNA: TGTGCCAGCAGCTTCGAGGGCTTGCCTGGGGCCAACGTCCTGACTTTC. Supplemented by reference TRBV5-6 and TRBJ2-6, the full variable domain reads DAGVTQSPTHLIKTRGQQVTLRCSPKSGHDTVSWYQQALGQGPQFIFQYYEEEERQRGNFPDRFSGHQFPNYSSELNVNALLLGDSALYLCASSFEGLPGANVLTFGAGSRLTVL.

The V and J genes are TRBV4-3 and TRBJ1-5; TRBD1 might be the D (5 bases). The ends were cut back, 4 bases at V and 5 bases at J, with 9 bases in the middle. The CDR3 sequence is 13 residues long. Germline CDR1 reads LGHNA; CDR2 reads YSLEER. The CDR3 coding sequence is TGCGCCAGCAGCCGACAGATAGATCAGCCCCAGCATTTT. This gives the protein CASSRQIDQPQHF.

This chain connects TRBV7-2 to TRBJ2-7, with TRBD1 identical over 7 bases. Looked up from germline, CDR1 is SGHTA and CDR2 is FQGNSA. Trimming took 4 bases from V and 0 from J; bases not matched to a gene: 6. The CDR3 loop spans 15 amino acids. DNA of the CDR3: TGTGCCAGCAGCTCCCAACAGGGGCTCTCCTACGAGCAGTACTTC. Its protein product is CASSSQQGLSYEQYF.

The chain joins TRBV7-2 to TRBJ1-4, with TRBD1 matching over 8 bases. CDR1 is SGHTA, CDR2 FQGNSA, per germline. The trim removed 5 bases at V and 5 bases at J, leaving 4 bases unmatched. This CDR3 comprises 14 residues. DNA for the CDR3: TGTGCCAGCAGCCGGACAGGGCTAAATGAAAAACTGTTTTTT. This codes for CASSRTGLNEKLFF. Combining the CDR3 with reference TRBV7-2 and TRBJ1-4 gives the whole variable domain GAGVSQSPSNKVTEKGKDVELRCDPISGHTALYWYRQSLGQGLEFLIYFQGNSAPDKSGLPSDRFSAERTGGSVSTLTIQRTQQEDSAVYLCASSRTGLNEKLFFGSGTQLSVL.

The chain combines TRBV7-6 with TRBJ2-2; 8 bases align to TRBD1. The CDR3 spans 14 residues. The ends lost 7 bases at V and 1 base at J; junction bases unmatched: 2. Germline lookup yields CDR1 SGHVS and CDR2 FNYEAQ. The CDR3 DNA reads TGTGCCAGCAAAGGACAGGGGAACACCGGGGAGCTGTTTTTT. This codes for CASKGQGNTGELFF. The variable domain in full, completed from reference TRBV7-6 and TRBJ2-2, reads GAGVSQSPRYKVTKRGQDVALRCDPISGHVSLYWYRQALGQGPEFLTYFNYEAQQDKSGLPNDRFSAERPEGSISTLTIQRTEQRDSAMYRCASKGQGNTGELFFGEGSRLTVL.

The chain joins TRBV19 to TRBJ2-1; either TRBD1 or TRBD2 may supply D (6 bases each). From germline, CDR1 is LNHDA and CDR2 SQIVND (reference sequence). The length of the CDR3 is 15 residues. V dropped 5 bases and J dropped 5 bases, with 16 bases sitting between them. CDR3 loop: CASSPGQRTNNEQFF. In nucleotides, the CDR3 is TGTGCCAGTAGTCCCGGACAGAGGACTAACAATGAGCAGTTCTTC.

The V gene is TRBV5-1, the J gene TRBJ2-2, with a possible D match to TRBD2 (6 bases). The CDR3 consists of 15 residues. Germline CDR1 and CDR2: SGHRS and YFSETQ. V shed 0 bases and J shed 6 bases, with 12 bases lying between them. CDR3 sequence reads: CASSLGQTGAGELFF. Here the CDR3 DNA reads TGCGCCAGCAGCTTGGGGCAGACGGGGGCCGGGGAGCTGTTTTTT. The variable domain in full, with the rest retrieved from reference TRBV5-1 and TRBJ2-2, is KAGVTQTPRYLIKTRGQQVTLSCSPISGHRSVSWYQQTPGQGLQFLFEYFSETQRNKGNFPGRFSGRQFSNSRSEMNVSTLELGDSALYLCASSLGQTGAGELFFGEGSRLTVL.

V is TRBV7-2 and J is TRBJ2-1; no reliable D call. The ends were cut back, 4 bases at V and 8 bases at J, with 12 bases in the middle. This CDR3 comprises 13 residues. Germline CDR1 SGHTA, CDR2 FQGNSA. This chain's CDR3 is CASSSQARHEQFF. The CDR3 nucleotides are TGTGCCAGCAGCTCCCAGGCACGTCATGAGCAGTTCTTC.

The chain recombines TRBV5-4 with TRBJ2-7; TRBD1 or TRBD2 may be the D gene (6 bases each). V was clipped by 4 bases and J by 0 bases, with 14 bases between them. This CDR3 comprises 15 residues. CDR1 and CDR2 from the germline V gene are SGHNT and YYREEE (reference sequence). The CDR3 DNA is TGTGCCAGCAGCCTTATAGGGGGGAACTCCTACGAGCAGTACTTC. This encodes CASSLIGGNSYEQYF. Combining the CDR3 with reference TRBV5-4 and TRBJ2-7 gives the whole variable domain ETGVTQSPTHLIKTRGQQVTLRCSSQSGHNTVSWYQQALGQGPQFIFQYYREEENGRGNFPPRFSGLQFPNYSSELNVNALELDDSALYLCASSLIGGNSYEQYFGPGTRLTVT.

The gene calls are TRBV11-3 and TRBJ2-1; D is undetermined. V was shortened by 5 bases and J by 5 bases, with 16 bases between the two germline ends. Germline V lookup: CDR1 SGHNT, CDR2 YENEEA. The CDR3 consists of 15 residues. In DNA, the CDR3 is TGTGCCAGCAGCCCAAACTCCTTCCGTAACAATGAGCAGTTCTTC. Translation gives CASSPNSFRNNEQFF.

The rearrangement links TRBV11-1 to TRBJ1-6; D gene unclear. Trimming cost V 7 bases and J 13 bases, with 17 bases left between them. This CDR3 has 13 amino acids. Germline assignment: CDR1 SGHAT and CDR2 FQDESV (reference sequence). CDR3 sequence reads: CASTPGPTGPLHF. CDR3 coding DNA: TGTGCCAGCACCCCCGGACCCACGGGGCCCCTCCACTTT.

V usage is TRBV2 and J usage is TRBJ1-3; D is possibly TRBD1 (5 bases). The length of the CDR3 is 12 residues. The V end was cut by 8 bases, the J end by 4 bases, with 9 bases between. Per the germline V gene, CDR1 is SNHLY and CDR2 is FYNNEI. CDR3 sequence (DNA): TGTGCCAGCTCAGGGCAAGGAAACACCATATATTTT. Protein sequence: CASSGQGNTIYF.

This rearrangement joins TRBV5-5 to TRBJ1-2; tentatively, D is TRBD1 (5 bases). CDR1 and CDR2 from the germline V gene are SGHKS and YYEKEE (reference sequence). Trimming left V 1 base short and J 3 bases short, with 7 bases between. The CDR3 has 13 residues. CDR3 region: CASSLQGDYGYTF. CDR3 coding DNA: TGTGCCAGCAGCTTGCAGGGCGACTATGGCTACACCTTC.

CDR3 in DNA: TGCGCCAGCAGCTTGGGGTGGAGTAATGAAAAACTGTTTTTT. Its protein is CASSLGWSNEKLFF. The chain is built from TRBV5-1 and TRBJ1-4; D unclear. Deletions cut 0 bases from V and 4 bases from J, with 7 bases between. The germline gives CDR1 SGHRS, CDR2 YFSETQ. The CDR3 has 14 residues.

This clone was detected a few times. J is TRBJ2-1 and V is TRBV5-1; D is possibly TRBD1 (6 bases). Trimming removed 0 bases at V and 5 bases at J, with 12 bases between. The germline gives CDR1 SGHRS, CDR2 YFSETQ. CDR3 length: 15 amino acids. Here the CDR3 reads CASSLEGQKHNEQFF. The CDR3 nucleotides read TGCGCCAGCAGCTTGGAAGGACAGAAACACAATGAGCAGTTCTTC.

The chain joins TRBV4-2 to TRBJ2-2; D tentatively reads TRBD1 or TRBD2 (5 bases each). V was trimmed by 1 base and J by 3 bases, leaving 9 bases between them. Germline V gene sequence: CDR1 LGHNA, CDR2 YNFKEQ. The CDR3 is 15 residues long. CDR3 loop: CASSQAGSDTGELFF. The CDR3, as DNA: TGTGCCAGCAGCCAAGCAGGGAGCGACACCGGGGAGCTGTTTTTT.

The chain uses TRBV27 and TRBJ2-1; 8 bases align to TRBD1. CDR1 is MNHEY and CDR2 is SMNVEV in the germline V gene (reference sequence). There are 15 residues in the CDR3. Trimming cost V 5 bases and J 6 bases; bases outside gene matches: 9. CDR3 amino acids: CASSATGAKFNEQFF. The CDR3, as DNA: TGTGCCAGCAGTGCGACAGGGGCGAAGTTCAATGAGCAGTTCTTC.

This chain uses TRBV6-6 with TRBJ2-7; D tentatively reads TRBD1 or TRBD2 (5 bases each). Germline CDR1 and CDR2: MNHNY and SVGAGI (reference sequence). CDR3 length equals 14 residues. V shed 7 bases and J shed 4 bases, with 17 bases lying between them. CDR3 amino acids: CASTQRGEGYEQYF. DNA of the CDR3: TGTGCCAGCACCCAAAGGGGAGAGGGGTACGAGCAGTACTTC.

This clone occurred once. This chain joins TRBV15 and TRBJ2-1; maybe TRBD2 (5 bases). CDR1 is LNHNV, CDR2 YYDKDF, per germline (reference sequence). Trimming removed 5 bases at V and 15 bases at J, with 17 bases between. The CDR3 runs to 12 residues. In DNA form, the CDR3 reads TGTGCCACCAGCCTACACAATGAGCGGATGTTCTTC. The encoded protein is CATSLHNERMFF.

As concerns this clone: One junction end does not reproduce the germline sequence, and a read error may be involved. The chain employs TRBV28 and TRBJ1-2; a possible D gene is TRBD1 (6 bases). Looked up from germline, CDR1 is MDHEN and CDR2 is SYDVKM. The CDR3 covers 14 residues. The DNA of the CDR3 is TGTGCCAGCACTTTACAGGGCAATAACTATGGCTACACCTTC. This encodes CASTLQGNNYGYTF.

This chain joins TRBV18 and TRBJ2-5, with 9 bases matching TRBD2. With 1 base clipped from V and 5 bases from J, the junction kept 5 bases outside the gene matches. Germline CDR1 reads KGHSH; CDR2 reads LQKENI. The CDR3 is 15 residues long. The CDR3 DNA reads TGTGCCAGCTCACCACTAGCGGGAGCCGTGGAGACCCAGTACTTC. This gives the protein CASSPLAGAVETQYF.